The present T cell receptor beta chain was sequenced within a study of cytomegalovirus exposure and HLA in healthy donors. Study-level results: The listing of roughly 160 TCR beta chains classed them as cytomegalovirus-associated. Indistinguishability led to the exclusion of some V segments, TRBV6-2 and TRBV6-3 included. Previous analysis showed most TCR beta V segments were productive about 87% or about 30% of the time.

Primers included in the PCR were 60 Vbeta and 13 Jbeta primers. Produced via immunoSEQ multiplex PCR; TCRdb's table is partial and in-frame only. Among 130,000 or so clones listed, about 9.1% were seen once. This clone was picked up a small number of times. The antigen is not known. V dropped 7 bases and J dropped 2; count of bases not matched to a gene: 6. CDR1 is SGHKS and CDR2 is YYEKEE in the germline V gene (reference sequence). The CDR3 has 14 amino acids. The study sampled nominally healthy donors, though unrecorded immune exposures were likely. The chain carries TRBV5-5 and TRBJ1-5; TRBD1 agrees at 7 bases. The source is a woman aged 40 to 50 in good health and CMV-seropositive. The sample consisted of PBMCs. CDR3 in amino acids: CASVRGLGNQPQHF. The CDR3 bases are TGTGCCAGCGTGAGGGGGCTTGGCAATCAGCCCCAGCATTTT.